What follows are 28 T cell receptor beta chains derived from one specimen sequenced in a study of blood T cell repertoires in COVID-19. Measured with immunoSEQ multiplex PCR; TCRdb has only the in-frame clones, and not every one. The sample has 300,000 to 450,000 clones; more than 75% are singletons. Specimen: PBMCs or T cells enriched from blood (not recorded which). The receptors were gathered from a woman in her twenties or thirties who had recovered from COVID-19.

The V call is TRBV28, the J call TRBJ2-6, with 8 bases aligning to TRBD1. This CDR3 has 17 amino acids. Germline loops: CDR1 MDHEN, CDR2 SYDVKM. Losses at the gene ends were 2 bases for V and 2 bases for J; bases not matched to a gene: 5. The CDR3 DNA reads as TGTGCCAGCAGTTTACTGACAGGGGCGGCTGGGGCCAACGTCCTGACTTTC. Its protein product is CASSLLTGAAGANVLTF.

The genes are TRBV7-6 and TRBJ1-6; D is unresolved. V lost 3 bases and J lost 4, with 7 bases in between. Per germline, CDR1 SGHVS and CDR2 FNYEAQ. The CDR3 has 14 residues. CDR3 sequence: CASSLGPYNSPLHF. Here the CDR3 DNA reads TGTGCCAGCAGCTTGGGCCCGTATAATTCACCCCTCCACTTT.

The rearrangement uses TRBV2 and TRBJ1-2; 8 nucleotides line up with TRBD1. Germline V CDR1 and CDR2: SNHLY, FYNNEI. The V gene end was trimmed by 8 bases and the J gene end by 4 bases; junction bases not matched to a gene: 3. The CDR3 has 12 amino acids. CDR3: CASPTGAYGYTF. CDR3 DNA sequence: TGTGCCAGCCCGACAGGGGCCTATGGCTACACCTTC.

This clone was found once. The gene calls are TRBV27 and TRBJ1-2; 7 bases are a match to TRBD1. The ends lost 5 bases at V and 2 bases at J; junction bases unmatched: 20. Germline V CDR1 and CDR2: MNHEY, SMNVEV (reference sequence). The CDR3 extends over 19 amino acids. The DNA for the CDR3 is TGTGCCAGCAGTGCACTCTATCCGGGACAGCTAAAAAAAAACTATGGCTACACCTTC. Protein product: CASSALYPGQLKKNYGYTF.

The chain uses TRBV27 and TRBJ2-5; a possible D gene is TRBD2 (6 bases). The CDR3 sequence is 14 residues long. Trimming removed 6 bases at V and 5 bases at J, with 16 bases between. Per germline, CDR1 MNHEY and CDR2 SMNVEV (reference sequence). CDR3 nucleotides: TGTGCCAGCAGAGGGCTGGCGGGGAGGGAGACCCAGTACTTC. Amino acids: CASRGLAGRETQYF.

CDR3 region: CASSLASGRGSYEQYF. In DNA, the CDR3 is TGTGCCAGCAGCTTGGCCTCGGGTAGGGGCAGTTACGAGCAGTACTTC. The gene calls are TRBV5-4 and TRBJ2-7, with a weak D call TRBD1 (5 bases). Germline V gene sequence: CDR1 SGHNT, CDR2 YYREEE (reference sequence). V was shortened by 0 bases and J by 4 bases, with 17 bases between the two germline ends. This CDR3 has 16 amino acids. Looking up the rest from reference TRBV5-4 and TRBJ2-7 gives the full variable domain: ETGVTQSPTHLIKTRGQQVTLRCSSQSGHNTVSWYQQALGQGPQFIFQYYREEENGRGNFPPRFSGLQFPNYSSELNVNALELDDSALYLCASSLASGRGSYEQYFGPGTRLTVT.

The gene calls are TRBV7-2 and TRBJ1-2, with 10 bases fitting TRBD1. V shed 5 bases and J 4 bases; nucleotides not matched to a gene: 16. The germline V gene encodes CDR1 SGHTA and CDR2 FQGNSA. The CDR3 extends over 18 amino acids. Here the CDR3 reads CASSLSPTRQGASYGYTF. CDR3 sequence (DNA): TGTGCCAGCAGCCTCTCCCCGACACGACAGGGGGCGTCCTATGGCTACACCTTC.

V and J are TRBV6-2 or TRBV6-3 and TRBJ2-1; 8 positions agree with TRBD1. The CDR3 covers 14 residues. Unmatched junction bases numbered 6, after V lost 5 bases and J lost 6 bases. Germline lookup yields CDR1 MNHEY and CDR2 SVGEGT. This CDR3 is CASSPDRVANEQFF. The CDR3, as DNA: TGTGCCAGCAGTCCGGACAGGGTGGCCAATGAGCAGTTCTTC.

V and J are TRBV5-1 and TRBJ2-1; D is uncertain. This CDR3 spans 13 amino acids. Germline V CDR1 and CDR2: SGHRS, YFSETQ. V dropped 4 bases and J dropped 5 bases, with 10 bases sitting between them. CDR3 residues: CASSIRQDNEQFF. The CDR3 DNA follows: TGCGCCAGCAGCATCCGACAAGACAATGAGCAGTTCTTC.

This clone was detected a few times. The chain links TRBV6-5 to TRBJ2-7; D not resolved. Germline CDR1 is MNHEY and CDR2 is SVGAGI. Trimming took 6 bases from V and 5 from J, leaving 8 bases between them. The CDR3 length is 11 residues. CDR3 amino acids: CASRTSNEQYF. In DNA, the CDR3 is TGTGCCAGCAGAACATCCAACGAGCAGTACTTC.

The CDR3 nucleotides are TGTGCCAGCAGTCAGGGGGCAGTCACTGAAGCTTTCTTT. Its protein is CASSQGAVTEAFF. J is TRBJ1-1 and V is TRBV12-3 or TRBV12-4; 8 bases map to TRBD1. This CDR3 contains 13 residues. V was clipped by 5 bases and J by 4 bases; unmatched bases: 3.

The CDR3 protein is CAISDYRGPVNTEAFF. CDR3 nucleotide sequence: TGTGCCATCAGTGACTACAGGGGGCCGGTGAACACTGAAGCTTTCTTT. This sequence joins TRBV10-3 and TRBJ1-1; 9 nucleotides match TRBD1. The germline gives CDR1 ENHRY, CDR2 SYGVKD. The V and J ends lost 3 bases and 0 bases, in that order; junction bases with no gene match: 5. The CDR3 contains 16 residues.

Only one count was recorded for this clone. The chain is built from TRBV7-7 and TRBJ2-5; D perhaps matches TRBD1 (6 bases). Trimming removed 1 base at V and 2 bases at J, with 11 bases between. This CDR3 has 15 amino acids. Germline V gene data show CDR1 as SSHAT and CDR2 as FNYEAQ (reference sequence). The CDR3 DNA reads TGTGCCAGCAGCTTAGTATGGGGGCTTCAAGAGACCCAGTACTTC. As protein: CASSLVWGLQETQYF.

The chain employs TRBV7-9 and TRBJ1-1; D ambiguous. The CDR3 extends over 16 amino acids. The germline CDR1 and CDR2 sequences are SEHNR and FQNEAQ (reference sequence). Trimming shortened V by 5 bases and J by 0 bases, and 16 bases separated the two germline ends. DNA for the CDR3: TGTGCCAGCAGCCAATTCAGGCGAGGGATGAACACTGAAGCTTTCTTT. Its protein is CASSQFRRGMNTEAFF.

The chain combines TRBV27 with TRBJ2-3; D unclear. Germline-derived CDR1 and CDR2 are MNHEY and SMNVEV (reference sequence). The CDR3 extends over 14 amino acids. V lost 2 bases, J lost 2 bases, and 8 bases lay in between. The CDR3 region has the DNA TGTGCCAGCAGTTTAACCTCCTACACAGATACGCAGTATTTT. Translating gives CASSLTSYTDTQYF.

This sequence joins TRBV5-5 and TRBJ1-5, with TRBD1 matching over 7 bases. Germline V gene lookup returns CDR1 SGHKS and CDR2 YYEKEE (reference sequence). J lost 2 bases, V lost 2 bases, and 4 bases had no gene match. This CDR3 is built from 15 residues. The CDR3 region is CASSLEGAGNQPQHF. DNA of the CDR3: TGTGCCAGCAGCTTAGAGGGGGCCGGCAATCAGCCCCAGCATTTT. Combining the CDR3 with reference TRBV5-5 and TRBJ1-5 gives the whole variable domain DAGVTQSPTHLIKTRGQQVTLRCSPISGHKSVSWYQQVLGQGPQFIFQYYEKEERGRGNFPDRFSARQFPNYSSELNVNALLLGDSALYLCASSLEGAGNQPQHFGDGTRLSIL.

This chain uses TRBV5-1 with TRBJ1-5; 7 positions match TRBD1. Germline CDR1 is SGHRS and CDR2 is YFSETQ. The J segment lost 1 base and the V segment lost 0 bases, leaving 1 base of the junction unmatched. The CDR3 is 15 residues long. DNA of the CDR3: TGCGCCAGCAGCTTGGAGACAGGGAGCAATCAGCCCCAGCATTTT. Protein: CASSLETGSNQPQHF.

V is TRBV7-9 and J is TRBJ1-2, with D possibly TRBD1 on 5 matching bases. This CDR3 region has 12 residues. From germline, CDR1 is SEHNR and CDR2 FQNEAQ (reference sequence). Trimming took off 7 bases at V and 7 bases at J, with 13 bases between the two ends. CDR3 nucleotides: TGTGCCAGCACTGACCAGGGATTTGGCTACACCTTC. Translation gives CASTDQGFGYTF.

V is TRBV4-1 and J is TRBJ1-6; D gene uncertain. The germline V gene has CDR1 MGHRA and CDR2 YSYEKL. Trimming pared 0 bases from V and 2 bases from J, leaving 5 bases between. The CDR3 runs 15 residues. CDR3: CASSQESTYNSPLHF. DNA for the CDR3: TGCGCCAGCAGCCAAGAAAGCACCTATAATTCACCCCTCCACTTT.

CDR3 nucleotide sequence: TGCGCCAGCAGCTTGGACGGACAAGCCGACTACACCTTC. Amino acids: CASSLDGQADYTF. The chain combines TRBV5-1 with TRBJ1-2; tentative D call: TRBD1 (5 bases). This CDR3 has 13 amino acids. The germline V and J ends were trimmed by 0 bases and 10 bases, with 13 bases remaining between them. Germline V CDR1 and CDR2: SGHRS, YFSETQ.

V gene TRBV7-2 combines with J gene TRBJ2-3; perhaps TRBD2 as D (7 bases). Per germline, CDR1 SGHTA and CDR2 FQGNSA. The germline V and J ends were trimmed by 5 bases and 0 bases, with 21 bases remaining between them. This CDR3 region has 18 residues. CDR3 DNA sequence: TGTGCCAGCAGCCTCCTCTGGCGGGGGCATACTAGCACAGATACGCAGTATTTT. This gives the protein CASSLLWRGHTSTDTQYF.

The chain employs TRBV4-1 and TRBJ2-7, with D maybe TRBD2 (6 bases). Trimming shortened V by 1 base and J by 3 bases, and 7 bases separated the two germline ends. CDR1 and CDR2 from the germline V gene are MGHRA and YSYEKL. The CDR3 contains 13 residues. CDR3 DNA: TGCGCCAGCAGCCAAGGGGGGGACTACGAGCAGTACTTC. Protein sequence: CASSQGGDYEQYF.

J is TRBJ1-4 and V is TRBV10-3; a weak D match, TRBD1 (6 bases). CDR1 and CDR2 (germline): ENHRY, SYGVKD. The CDR3 is 13 residues long. The V end was cut by 6 bases, the J end by 4 bases, with 9 bases between. The CDR3 is CAIRDRDNEKLFF. In nucleotides, the CDR3 is TGTGCCATCAGGGACAGAGATAATGAAAAACTGTTTTTT.

This clone came up a few times. The J gene is TRBJ2-7, the V gene TRBV19; D might be TRBD2 (6 bases). Between the trimmed V and J ends, which lost 8 bases and 1 base, there was a span of 15 bases. The CDR3 runs to 14 residues. Germline loops: CDR1 LNHDA, CDR2 SQIVND (reference sequence). This CDR3 is CASRPELASYEQYF. The CDR3 nucleotides read TGTGCCAGTCGACCCGAACTAGCATCCTACGAGCAGTACTTC.

This clone occurred a few times. The chain couples TRBV28 to TRBJ1-3, with 9 positions matching TRBD1. The CDR3 spans 17 residues. The germline CDR1 and CDR2 sequences are MDHEN and SYDVKM. With V trimmed by 2 bases and J by 3 bases, 8 bases remained unmatched. As DNA, the CDR3 is TGTGCCAGCAGTTTAGGGAGGACAGGGGCGTATGGAAACACCATATATTTT. It translates to CASSLGRTGAYGNTIYF.

This clone appeared a single time. The rearrangement uses TRBV20-1 and TRBJ1-1; D is ambiguous. The CDR3 is 11 amino acids. V shed 1 base and J shed 5 bases, with 5 bases lying between them. Germline CDR1 and CDR2: DFQATT and SNEGSKA (reference sequence). The CDR3 sequence: CSARGETEAFF. CDR3 DNA sequence: TGCAGTGCTAGAGGGGAGACTGAAGCTTTCTTT.

The rearrangement uses TRBV7-8 and TRBJ1-2, with a possible D match to TRBD1 (6 bases). V dropped 5 bases and J dropped 2 bases, with 12 bases sitting between them. The germline gives CDR1 SGHVS, CDR2 FQNEAQ. This CDR3 has 14 amino acids. The CDR3 nucleotides read TGTGCCAGCAGCCCAACCGACAGGAACTATGGCTACACCTTC. It encodes CASSPTDRNYGYTF.

The chain joins TRBV19 to TRBJ2-7, with no clear D. V lost 3 bases to trimming and J lost 4 bases, with 4 bases between them. CDR3 length: 11 residues. Germline V gene lookup returns CDR1 LNHDA and CDR2 SQIVND (reference sequence). The CDR3: CASSIGYEQYF. CDR3 sequence (DNA): TGTGCCAGTAGTATCGGGTACGAGCAGTACTTC.